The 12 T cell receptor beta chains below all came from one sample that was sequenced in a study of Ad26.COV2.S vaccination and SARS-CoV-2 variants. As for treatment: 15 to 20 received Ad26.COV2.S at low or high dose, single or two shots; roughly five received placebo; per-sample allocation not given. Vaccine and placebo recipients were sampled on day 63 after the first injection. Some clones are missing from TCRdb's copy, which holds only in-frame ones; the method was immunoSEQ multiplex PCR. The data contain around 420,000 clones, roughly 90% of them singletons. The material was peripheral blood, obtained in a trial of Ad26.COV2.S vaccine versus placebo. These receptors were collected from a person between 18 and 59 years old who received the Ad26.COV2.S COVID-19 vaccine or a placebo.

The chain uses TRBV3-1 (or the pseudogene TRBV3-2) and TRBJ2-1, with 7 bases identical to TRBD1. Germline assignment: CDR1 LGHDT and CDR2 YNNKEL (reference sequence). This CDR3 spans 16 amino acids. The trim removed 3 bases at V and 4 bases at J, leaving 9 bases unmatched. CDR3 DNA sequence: TGTGCCAGCAGCCACCCACGGGACAGACCTTACAATGAGCAGTTCTTC. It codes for CASSHPRDRPYNEQFF.

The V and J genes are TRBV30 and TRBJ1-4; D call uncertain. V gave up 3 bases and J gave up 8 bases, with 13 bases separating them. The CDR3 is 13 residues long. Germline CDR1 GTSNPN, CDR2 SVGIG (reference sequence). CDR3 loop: CAWSSGSLEKLFF. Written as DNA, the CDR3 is TGTGCCTGGAGCTCTGGGTCACTCGAAAAACTGTTTTTT.

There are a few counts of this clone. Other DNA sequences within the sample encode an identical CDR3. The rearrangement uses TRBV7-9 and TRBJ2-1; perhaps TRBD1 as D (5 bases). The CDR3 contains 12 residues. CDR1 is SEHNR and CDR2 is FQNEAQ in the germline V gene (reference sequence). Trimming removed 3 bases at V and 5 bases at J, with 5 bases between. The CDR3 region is CASSFRDNEQFF. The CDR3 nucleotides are TGTGCCAGCAGCTTCAGGGACAATGAGCAGTTCTTC.

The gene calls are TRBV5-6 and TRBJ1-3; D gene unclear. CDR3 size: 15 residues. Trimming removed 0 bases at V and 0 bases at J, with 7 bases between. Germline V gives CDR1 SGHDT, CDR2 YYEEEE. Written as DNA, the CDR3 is TGTGCCAGCAGCTTGGAGGTTCACTCTGGAAACACCATATATTTT. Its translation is CASSLEVHSGNTIYF.

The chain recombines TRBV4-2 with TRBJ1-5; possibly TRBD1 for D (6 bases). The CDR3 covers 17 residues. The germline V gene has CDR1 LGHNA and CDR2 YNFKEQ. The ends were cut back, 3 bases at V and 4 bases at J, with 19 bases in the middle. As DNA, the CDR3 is TGTGCCAGCAGCCAGGGGGCCGTGGGGGGACGGAATCAGCCCCAGCATTTT. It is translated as CASSQGAVGGRNQPQHF.

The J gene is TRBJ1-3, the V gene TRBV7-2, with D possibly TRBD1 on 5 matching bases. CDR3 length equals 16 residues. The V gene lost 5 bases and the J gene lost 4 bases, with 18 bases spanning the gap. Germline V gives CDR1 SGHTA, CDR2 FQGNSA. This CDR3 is CASSQSPRGRGNTIYF. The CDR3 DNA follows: TGTGCCAGCAGCCAATCCCCTCGGGGGAGAGGAAACACCATATATTTT.

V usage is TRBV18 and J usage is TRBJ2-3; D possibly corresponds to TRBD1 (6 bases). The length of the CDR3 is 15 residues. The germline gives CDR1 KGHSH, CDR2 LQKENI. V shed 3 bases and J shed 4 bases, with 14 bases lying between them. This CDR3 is CASSPQGLEADTQYF. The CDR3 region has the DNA TGTGCCAGCTCACCCCAGGGGCTCGAAGCAGATACGCAGTATTTT.

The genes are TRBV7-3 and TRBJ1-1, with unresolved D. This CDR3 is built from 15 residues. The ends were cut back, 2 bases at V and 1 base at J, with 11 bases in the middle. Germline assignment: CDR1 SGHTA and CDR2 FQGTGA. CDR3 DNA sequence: TGTGCCAGCAGCTTAGGGCCACGGGGGAACACTGAAGCTTTCTTT. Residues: CASSLGPRGNTEAFF.

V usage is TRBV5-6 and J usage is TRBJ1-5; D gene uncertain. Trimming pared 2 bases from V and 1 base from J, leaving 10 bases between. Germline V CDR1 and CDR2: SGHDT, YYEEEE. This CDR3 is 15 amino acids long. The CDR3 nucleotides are TGTGCCAGCAGCTTCGGACGTCTGAGCAATCAGCCCCAGCATTTT. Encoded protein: CASSFGRLSNQPQHF.

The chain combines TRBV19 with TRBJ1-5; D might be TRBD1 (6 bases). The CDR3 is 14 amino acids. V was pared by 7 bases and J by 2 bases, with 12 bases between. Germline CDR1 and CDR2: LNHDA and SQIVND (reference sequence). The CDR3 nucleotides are TGTGCCAGTAACTGGGGGCAGGGCAATCAGCCCCAGCATTTT. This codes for CASNWGQGNQPQHF.

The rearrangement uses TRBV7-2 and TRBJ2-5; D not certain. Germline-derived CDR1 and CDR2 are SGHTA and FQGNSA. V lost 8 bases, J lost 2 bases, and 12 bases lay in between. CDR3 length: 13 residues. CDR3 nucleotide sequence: TGTGCCAGCTCCCGGTCCATTCAAGAGACCCAGTACTTC. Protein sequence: CASSRSIQETQYF.

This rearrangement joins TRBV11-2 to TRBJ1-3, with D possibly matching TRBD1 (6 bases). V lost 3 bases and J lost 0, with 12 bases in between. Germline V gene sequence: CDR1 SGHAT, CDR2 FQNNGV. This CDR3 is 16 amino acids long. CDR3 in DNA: TGTGCCAGCAGCTTCGTACAGGGAGGCTCTGGAAACACCATATATTTT. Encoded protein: CASSFVQGGSGNTIYF.